The entry that follows covers one T cell receptor (beta chain) sequence. As yet, its antigen is unknown. The second PCR ran about 7 to 12 cycles with a sample-barcoded 5' primer and J-beta primers. Using its own MiXCR run on the 5' RACE reads, TCRdb lists one record per CDR3 protein. The data contain approximately 780,000 distinct CDR3 sequences, roughly 25% of them singletons. Germline V lookup: CDR1 MDHEN, CDR2 SYDVKM. The CDR3 runs 15 residues. This entry comes from a study of blood T cells in healthy people across ages. Study-wide background: For every two T cells, template switching captured about one barcoded beta molecule. Regarding the study as a whole: Any changes in expanded clonotypes were possibly confounded, as donor CMV status remained unknown.

Each donor was a healthy Caucasian individual from Russia, aged 6 to 90. These same records also appear under a second study, on T cells of mothers and their children. As that study records: The output of TCR recombination is shaped by thymic selection similarly in related and unrelated pairs.

The sequence came from a boy younger than 18 in good health. The chain combines TRBV28 with TRBJ2-5, with TRBD1 identical over 8 bases. Judging by the DNA end, TRBJ2-7 fits better; the J call may be wrong. The sequencing input was blood. The chain's CDR3 is CASSSGQAPSYEQYF. CDR3 nucleotides: TGTGCCAGCAGCTCGGGACAGGCCCCCTCCTACGAGCAGTACTTC.